The source of this T cell receptor (beta chain) is a study of blood T cell repertoires in COVID-19. Profiling relied on immunoSEQ multiplex PCR, and the TCRdb table lists in-frame clones only, not all of them. This table has approximately 74,000 clones, approximately 84% appearing once. Germline V gene sequence: CDR1 SGHDT, CDR2 YYEEEE. V dropped 5 bases and J dropped 3; count of bases not matched to a gene: 6. This CDR3 region has 15 residues. This clonotype was sampled from a man in his sixties or seventies with acute or convalescent COVID-19. V is TRBV5-6 and J is TRBJ2-3; 10 positions agree with TRBD1. Sequenced: peripheral blood. CDR3 coding DNA: TGTGCCAGCAGTAGAGACAGGGGGCGGACAGATACGCAGTATTTT. Encoded protein: CASSRDRGRTDTQYF. Full variable domain (outside the CDR3, taken from reference TRBV5-6 and TRBJ2-3): DAGVTQSPTHLIKTRGQQVTLRCSPKSGHDTVSWYQQALGQGPQFIFQYYEEEERQRGNFPDRFSGHQFPNYSSELNVNALLLGDSALYLCASSRDRGRTDTQYFGPGTRLTVL.